This T cell receptor (beta chain) was obtained from a study of cytomegalovirus exposure and HLA in healthy donors. Sequencing used immunoSEQ multiplex PCR; TCRdb keeps in-frame clones, though not all of them. The sample carries about 170,000 clones, 89% recorded once. CDR3 length: 14 residues. V lost 5 bases to trimming and J lost 3 bases; unmatched junction nucleotides: 8. The germline V gene encodes CDR1 SQVTM and CDR2 ANQGSEA. This clonotype was obtained from a man in his late teens or twenties in good health and CMV-seropositive. The V and J genes are TRBV29-1 and TRBJ2-3, with 7 bases that match TRBD2. Input material: PBMCs. DNA for the CDR3: TGCAGCGTTCGAGCGGGAATAGGGACAGATACGCAGTATTTT. Translated, it gives CSVRAGIGTDTQYF.